A selection of T cell receptor beta chains follows, all from one sample in a study of T-cell reconstitution after alpha-beta-depleted transplantation in children. TCRdb re-analysed the PCR reads in MiXCR, keeping a single row per CDR3 protein. The data hold almost 500,000 distinct CDR3 sequences, with 10% to 13% observed a single time. The source material was PBMCs, sampled before TCRalphabeta/CD19-depleted stem cell transplant. Every receptor here comes from a child aged 2-15 years with inherited bone marrow failure, due to receive a stem cell transplant. Each CDR3 is given without its conserved first and last residue. The order of the fields is J gene, CDR3 length, V gene, CDR3 protein.

J gene: TRBJ2-1; CDR3 length: 10; V gene: TRBV3-1; CDR3 protein: ASSQHLAEQF
J gene: TRBJ1-2; CDR3 length: 12; V gene: TRBV24-1; CDR3 protein: ATSERAGVAGYT
J gene: TRBJ2-1; CDR3 length: 13; V gene: TRBV20-1; CDR3 protein: SASGTSASYNEQF
J gene: TRBJ2-2; CDR3 length: 13; V gene: TRBV6-5; CDR3 protein: ASSYTVGNTGELF
J gene: TRBJ2-7; CDR3 length: 16; V gene: TRBV7-8; CDR3 protein: ASSSTSLSGMQGYEQY
J gene: TRBJ2-5; CDR3 length: 15; V gene: TRBV7-2; CDR3 protein: ASRHSSQLFYQETQY
J gene: TRBJ1-3; CDR3 length: 14; V gene: TRBV5-1; CDR3 protein: ASSSDRISSGNTIY
J gene: TRBJ1-2; CDR3 length: 12; V gene: TRBV12-3/TRBV12-4; CDR3 protein: ASIPGQGYYGYT
J gene: TRBJ2-1; CDR3 length: 12; V gene: TRBV20-1; CDR3 protein: SARTGLTYNEQF
J gene: TRBJ2-5; CDR3 length: 14; V gene: TRBV5-1; CDR3 protein: ASSLDPAGGQETQY
J gene: TRBJ1-1; CDR3 length: 13; V gene: TRBV29-1; CDR3 protein: SVGGGNLGNTEAF
J gene: TRBJ2-7; CDR3 length: 12; V gene: TRBV20-1; CDR3 protein: SATPGTSLGEQY
J gene: TRBJ2-2; CDR3 length: 14; V gene: TRBV4-3; CDR3 protein: ASSQANGLVAGELF
J gene: TRBJ2-7; CDR3 length: 13; V gene: TRBV20-1; CDR3 protein: SACPLAGLGYEQY
J gene: TRBJ2-3; CDR3 length: 15; V gene: TRBV27; CDR3 protein: ASSIAGTVRSTDTQY
J gene: TRBJ2-1; CDR3 length: 13; V gene: TRBV9; CDR3 protein: ASSAGALSYNEQF
J gene: TRBJ1-2; CDR3 length: 11; V gene: TRBV27; CDR3 protein: ASSLYRGDGYT
J gene: TRBJ2-1; CDR3 length: 14; V gene: TRBV7-2; CDR3 protein: ASSLVSSGSHNEQF
J gene: TRBJ2-5; CDR3 length: 13; V gene: TRBV4-3; CDR3 protein: ASSQWGPLGETQY
J gene: TRBJ2-7; CDR3 length: 13; V gene: TRBV4-1; CDR3 protein: ASSQGAATSYEQY
J gene: TRBJ2-7; CDR3 length: 13; V gene: TRBV20-1; CDR3 protein: SASLIDRGTYEQY
J gene: TRBJ1-1; CDR3 length: 11; V gene: TRBV20-1; CDR3 protein: SASTGPNTEAF
J gene: TRBJ2-7; CDR3 length: 15; V gene: TRBV3-1; CDR3 protein: ASSPGTSGSGAHEQY
J gene: TRBJ2-1; CDR3 length: 15; V gene: TRBV2; CDR3 protein: ASMGQGEAGLYNEQF
J gene: TRBJ1-6; CDR3 length: 12; V gene: TRBV5-1; CDR3 protein: ASRNRALNSPLH
J gene: TRBJ2-3; CDR3 length: 13; V gene: TRBV7-2; CDR3 protein: ASSLGPGDPDTQY
J gene: TRBJ2-7; CDR3 length: 11; V gene: TRBV27; CDR3 protein: ASSFSHSYAQY
J gene: TRBJ2-7; CDR3 length: 19; V gene: TRBV10-3; CDR3 protein: AISELSTTWHTSGVSYEQY
J gene: TRBJ2-7; CDR3 length: 15; V gene: TRBV4-1; CDR3 protein: ASSQDGHPFSSYEQY
J gene: TRBJ2-7; CDR3 length: 14; V gene: TRBV5-1; CDR3 protein: ASRTLAGGNSYEQY
J gene: TRBJ2-1; CDR3 length: 15; V gene: TRBV20-1; CDR3 protein: SASSTAAVYFYNEQF
J gene: TRBJ2-7; CDR3 length: 13; V gene: TRBV5-1; CDR3 protein: ASSLDGGRAYEQY
J gene: TRBJ2-2; CDR3 length: 13; V gene: TRBV7-9; CDR3 protein: ASSLGAVVTGELF
J gene: TRBJ2-7; CDR3 length: 10; V gene: TRBV19; CDR3 protein: ASSIGGREQY
J gene: TRBJ1-6; CDR3 length: 16; V gene: TRBV4-2; CDR3 protein: ASSQDISRARMDSPLH
J gene: TRBJ1-4; CDR3 length: 13; V gene: TRBV7-6; CDR3 protein: ATRFRDRANEKLF
J gene: TRBJ2-2; CDR3 length: 16; V gene: TRBV5-1; CDR3 protein: ASSLALAGGPQTGELF
J gene: TRBJ2-2; CDR3 length: 11; V gene: TRBV6-2/TRBV6-3; CDR3 protein: ASSRGETGELF
J gene: TRBJ2-2; CDR3 length: 16; V gene: TRBV4-3; CDR3 protein: ASSPTILAGEGTGELF